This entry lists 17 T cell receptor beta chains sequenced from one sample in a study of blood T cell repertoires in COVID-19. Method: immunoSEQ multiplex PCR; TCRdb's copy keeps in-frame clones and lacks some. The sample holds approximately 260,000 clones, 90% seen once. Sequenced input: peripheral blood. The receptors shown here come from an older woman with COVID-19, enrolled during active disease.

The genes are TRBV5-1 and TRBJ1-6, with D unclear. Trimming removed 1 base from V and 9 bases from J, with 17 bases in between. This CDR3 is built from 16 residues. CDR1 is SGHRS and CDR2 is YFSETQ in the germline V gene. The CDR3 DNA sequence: TGCGCCAGCAGCTTGAGCCAAGATCGGTCGATTTCACCCCTCCACTTT. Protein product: CASSLSQDRSISPLHF.

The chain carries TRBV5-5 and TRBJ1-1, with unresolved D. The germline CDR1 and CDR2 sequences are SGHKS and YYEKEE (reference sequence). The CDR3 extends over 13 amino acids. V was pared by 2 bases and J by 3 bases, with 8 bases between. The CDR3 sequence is CASSFSEDTEAFF. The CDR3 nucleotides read TGTGCCAGCAGCTTCAGTGAGGACACTGAAGCTTTCTTT.

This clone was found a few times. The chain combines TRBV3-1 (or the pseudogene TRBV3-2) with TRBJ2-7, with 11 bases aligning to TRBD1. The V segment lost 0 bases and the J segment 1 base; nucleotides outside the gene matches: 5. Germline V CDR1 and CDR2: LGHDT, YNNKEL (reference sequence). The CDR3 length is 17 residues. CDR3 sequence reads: CASSQDWTGGLSYEQYF. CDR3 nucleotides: TGTGCCAGCAGCCAAGATTGGACAGGGGGCCTATCCTACGAGCAGTACTTC.

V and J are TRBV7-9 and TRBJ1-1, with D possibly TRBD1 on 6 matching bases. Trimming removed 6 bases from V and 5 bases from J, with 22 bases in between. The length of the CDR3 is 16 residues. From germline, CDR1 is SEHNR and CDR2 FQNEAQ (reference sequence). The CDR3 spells CASRGDRHIDRTEAFF. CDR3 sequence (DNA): TGTGCCAGCAGGGGCGACAGGCATATCGATAGGACTGAAGCTTTCTTT. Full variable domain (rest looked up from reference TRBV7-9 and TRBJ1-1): DTGVSQNPRHKITKRGQNVTFRCDPISEHNRLYWYRQTLGQGPEFLTYFQNEAQLEKSRLLSDRFSAERPKGSFSTLEIQRTEQGDSAMYLCASRGDRHIDRTEAFFGQGTRLTVV.

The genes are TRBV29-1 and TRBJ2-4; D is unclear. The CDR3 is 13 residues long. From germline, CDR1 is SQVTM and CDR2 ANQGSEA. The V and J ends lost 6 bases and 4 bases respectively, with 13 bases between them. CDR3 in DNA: TGCAGCGTAGCAGATGACACAAAAAACATTCAGTACTTC. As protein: CSVADDTKNIQYF.

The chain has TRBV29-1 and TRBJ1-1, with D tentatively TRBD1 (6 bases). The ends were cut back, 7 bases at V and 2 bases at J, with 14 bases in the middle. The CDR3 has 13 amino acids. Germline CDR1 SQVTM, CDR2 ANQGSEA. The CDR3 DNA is TGCAGCGCCGAAAGGGGGGGAAACACTGAAGCTTTCTTT. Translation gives CSAERGGNTEAFF.

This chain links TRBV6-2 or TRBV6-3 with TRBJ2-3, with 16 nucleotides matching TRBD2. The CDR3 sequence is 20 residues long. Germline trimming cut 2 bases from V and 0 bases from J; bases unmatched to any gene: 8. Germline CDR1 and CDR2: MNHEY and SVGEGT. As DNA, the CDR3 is TGTGCCAGCAGTTACGTCCCGGGACTAGCGGGGGGGCCTAGCACAGATACGCAGTATTTT. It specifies CASSYVPGLAGGPSTDTQYF.

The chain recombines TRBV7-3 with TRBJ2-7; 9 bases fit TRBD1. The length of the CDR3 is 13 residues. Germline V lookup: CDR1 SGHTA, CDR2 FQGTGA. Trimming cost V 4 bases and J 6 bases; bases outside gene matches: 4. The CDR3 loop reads CASSSDRGREQYF. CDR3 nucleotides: TGTGCCAGCAGCTCGGACAGGGGACGCGAGCAGTACTTC. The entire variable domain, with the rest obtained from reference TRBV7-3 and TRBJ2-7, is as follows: GAGVSQTPSNKVTEKGKYVELRCDPISGHTALYWYRQSLGQGPEFLIYFQGTGAADDSGLPNDRFFAVRPEGSVSTLKIQRTERGDSAVYLCASSSDRGREQYFGPGTRLTVT.

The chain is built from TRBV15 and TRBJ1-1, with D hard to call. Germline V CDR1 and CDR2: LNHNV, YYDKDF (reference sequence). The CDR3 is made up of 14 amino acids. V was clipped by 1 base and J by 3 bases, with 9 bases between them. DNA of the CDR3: TGTGCCACCAGCAGAGGTCGAGGGCACACTGAAGCTTTCTTT. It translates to CATSRGRGHTEAFF.

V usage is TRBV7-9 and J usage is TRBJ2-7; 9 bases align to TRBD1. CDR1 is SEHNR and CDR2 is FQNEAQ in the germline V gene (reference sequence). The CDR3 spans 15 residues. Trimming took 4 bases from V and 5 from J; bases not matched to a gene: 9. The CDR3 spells CASSSRDRVTHEQYF. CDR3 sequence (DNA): TGTGCCAGCAGCTCCCGGGACAGGGTAACTCACGAGCAGTACTTC.

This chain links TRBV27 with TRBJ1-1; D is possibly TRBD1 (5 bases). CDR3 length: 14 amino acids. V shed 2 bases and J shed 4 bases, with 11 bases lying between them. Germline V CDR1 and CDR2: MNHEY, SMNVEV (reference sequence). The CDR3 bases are TGTGCCAGCAGTTTAAGGGGTCAGGGCACTGAAGCTTTCTTT. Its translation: CASSLRGQGTEAFF.

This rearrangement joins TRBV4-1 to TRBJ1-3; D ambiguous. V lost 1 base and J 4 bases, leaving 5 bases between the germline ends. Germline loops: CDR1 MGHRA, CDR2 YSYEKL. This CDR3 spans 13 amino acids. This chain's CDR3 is CASSQGRGNTIYF. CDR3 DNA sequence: TGCGCCAGCAGCCAAGGGAGAGGAAACACCATATATTTT.

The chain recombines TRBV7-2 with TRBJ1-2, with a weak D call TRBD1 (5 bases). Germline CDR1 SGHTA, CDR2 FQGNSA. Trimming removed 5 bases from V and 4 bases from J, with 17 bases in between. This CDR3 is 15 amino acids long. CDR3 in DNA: TGTGCCAGCAGCGATAAGACAGCCTCTTCCTATGGCTACACCTTC. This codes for CASSDKTASSYGYTF.

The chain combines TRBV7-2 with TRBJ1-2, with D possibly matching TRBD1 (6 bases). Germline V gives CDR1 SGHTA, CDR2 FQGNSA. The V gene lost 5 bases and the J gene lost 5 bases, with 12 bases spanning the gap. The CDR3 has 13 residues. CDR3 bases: TGTGCCAGCAGCCTAGGGCAGGGGTATGGCTACACCTTC. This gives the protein CASSLGQGYGYTF.

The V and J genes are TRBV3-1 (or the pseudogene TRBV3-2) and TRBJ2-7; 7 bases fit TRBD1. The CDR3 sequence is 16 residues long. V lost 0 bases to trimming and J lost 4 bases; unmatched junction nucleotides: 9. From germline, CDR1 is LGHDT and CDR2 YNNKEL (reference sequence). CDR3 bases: TGTGCCAGCAGCCAAGATATGACGGACAGGAGATACGAGCAGTACTTC. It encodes CASSQDMTDRRYEQYF.

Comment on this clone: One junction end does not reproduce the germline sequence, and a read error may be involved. This CDR3 is CASSSRLAGGGKLFF. The CDR3 DNA is TGTGCCAGCAGCTCTCGACTAGCGGGGGGCGGGAAGCTGTTTTTT. The chain has TRBV3-1 (or the pseudogene TRBV3-2) and TRBJ2-2, with TRBD2 matching over 13 bases. From germline, CDR1 is LGHDT and CDR2 YNNKEL (reference sequence). This CDR3 has 15 residues.

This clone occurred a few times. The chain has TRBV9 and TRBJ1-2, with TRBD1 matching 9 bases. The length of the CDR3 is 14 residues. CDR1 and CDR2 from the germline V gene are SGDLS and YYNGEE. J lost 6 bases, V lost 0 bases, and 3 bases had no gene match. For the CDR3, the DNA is TGTGCCAGCAGCGTAGGTCGGGACAGGGATGGCTACACCTTC. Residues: CASSVGRDRDGYTF. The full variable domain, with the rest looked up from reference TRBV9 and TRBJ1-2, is DSGVTQTPKHLITATGQRVTLRCSPRSGDLSVYWYQQSLDQGLQFLIQYYNGEERAKGNILERFSAQQFPDLHSELNLSSLELGDSALYFCASSVGRDRDGYTFGSGTRLTVV.